This section outlines one T cell receptor (beta chain) sequence together with its context. In its sample, this clonotype was seen many times. Its antigen remains unidentified. Per-base quality was not reported, and no clone a single base away is much larger than it. This entry comes from a study of response to subunit inactivated influenza vaccine (dated by TCRdb to the late 2010s). At the level of the whole study: To follow how T cells responded to a trivalent subunit inactivated influenza vaccine, the researchers relied on deep quantitative profiling of the T cell receptor repertoire. The investigation overall reported the following: The authors proposed that each seasonal influenza vaccination may bring in only a limited number of new T cells.

The library was obtained by RT-PCR. TCRdb names Illumina HiSeq 2500 as the instrument used. The public reads were run again by TCRdb, first through fastp at Q25 and then through MiXCR, and only productive beta chains were kept. Every distinct CDR3 protein forms one entry, paired with its most common genes and DNA. The sample profile shows about 650,000 distinct CDR3 sequences; about 14% of them were found once. Approximately 7.6% of the sample belongs to the ten largest clones. V lost 6 bases and J lost 0 bases, and the count of bases not matched to a germline gene is 4. The CDR3 has 15 amino acids, counting the end cysteine and phenylalanine. Just the 45-base CDR3 DNA is kept, in frame starting at base 1.

This receptor was identified in a man over 45 who received an inactivated influenza vaccine. Donor details come from another sample of the same person, matched by shared clones. The sequencing here drew on PBMCs from blood, taken roughly 2 weeks before vaccination. The rearranged segments are TRBV12-3 or TRBV12-4 and TRBJ2-7; 11 bases in between match TRBD1. The DNA sequence is TGTGCCAGCAGACCAGGGACAGGGGGCTCCTACGAGCAGTACTTC. It specifies CASRPGTGGSYEQYF.